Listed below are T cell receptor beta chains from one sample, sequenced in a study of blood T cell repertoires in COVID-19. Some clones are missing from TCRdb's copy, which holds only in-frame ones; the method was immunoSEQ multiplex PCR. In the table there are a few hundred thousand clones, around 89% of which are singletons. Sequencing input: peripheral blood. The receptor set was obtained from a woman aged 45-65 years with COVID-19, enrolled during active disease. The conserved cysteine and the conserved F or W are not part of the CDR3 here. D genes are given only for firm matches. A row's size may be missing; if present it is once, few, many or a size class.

CDR3aa: ASSQAGQMIEAF
v_gene: TRBV14
d_gene: NA
abundance: NA

CDR3aa: SVTSGDNIQY
v_gene: TRBV29-1
d_gene: TRBD2
abundance: NA

CDR3aa: ASSTSGALRAF
v_gene: TRBV5-5
d_gene: NA
abundance: NA

CDR3aa: ASGTAYMHTYNEQF
v_gene: TRBV27
d_gene: TRBD1
abundance: NA

CDR3aa: ASSQGQRLTNEKLF
v_gene: TRBV6-6
d_gene: TRBD1
abundance: NA

CDR3aa: ATSNRGANEKLF
v_gene: TRBV15
d_gene: TRBD1
abundance: NA

CDR3aa: ASSPPVGRTTYEQY
v_gene: TRBV3-1/TRBV3-2
d_gene: NA
abundance: NA

CDR3aa: ASSQGPGPSSGSTSEQY
v_gene: TRBV4-1
d_gene: TRBD2
abundance: NA

CDR3aa: ASRSGQGETQY
v_gene: TRBV2
d_gene: NA
abundance: NA

CDR3aa: ASSLVGAGVFNQPQH
v_gene: TRBV27
d_gene: NA
abundance: NA

CDR3aa: ASSKGQGPADEQF
v_gene: TRBV4-1
d_gene: TRBD1
abundance: NA

CDR3aa: ASSSTGQGKNIQY
v_gene: TRBV11-2
d_gene: TRBD1
abundance: NA

CDR3aa: ASSQDLLAFRGGYT
v_gene: TRBV4-1
d_gene: NA
abundance: NA

CDR3aa: ASTPGGTSNQPQH
v_gene: TRBV6-6
d_gene: NA
abundance: NA

CDR3aa: ASSPRTDPYGYT
v_gene: TRBV6-5
d_gene: NA
abundance: NA

CDR3aa: ASSPRAGAYEQY
v_gene: TRBV18
d_gene: TRBD2
abundance: NA

CDR3aa: ATSDLNEQF
v_gene: TRBV24-1
d_gene: NA
abundance: few

CDR3aa: ASSGMTSGKYEQY
v_gene: TRBV27
d_gene: TRBD2
abundance: NA

CDR3aa: ASSPPSYTSTDTQY
v_gene: TRBV18
d_gene: NA
abundance: NA

CDR3aa: AWSGQGHYGYT
v_gene: TRBV30
d_gene: TRBD1
abundance: NA

CDR3aa: ASSYSGAVVEKLF
v_gene: TRBV6-5
d_gene: NA
abundance: NA

CDR3aa: ASSYGLASTYEQY
v_gene: TRBV6-2/TRBV6-3
d_gene: TRBD2
abundance: NA

CDR3aa: ASSPQSGTSGPNEQF
v_gene: TRBV18
d_gene: TRBD2
abundance: NA

CDR3aa: ASTPPGNTEAF
v_gene: TRBV12-3/TRBV12-4
d_gene: NA
abundance: NA

CDR3aa: ASSKGQGQF
v_gene: TRBV25-1
d_gene: TRBD1
abundance: once

CDR3aa: ASSLVLVQGQLNTEAF
v_gene: TRBV7-9
d_gene: TRBD1
abundance: NA

CDR3aa: ASSWWERSSGDTQY
v_gene: TRBV5-1
d_gene: NA
abundance: NA

CDR3aa: ASSLSSLYGYT
v_gene: TRBV5-6
d_gene: NA
abundance: NA

CDR3aa: ASSLAQFYEQY
v_gene: TRBV11-3
d_gene: NA
abundance: NA

CDR3aa: ASTSTGVNSPLH
v_gene: TRBV7-9
d_gene: TRBD1
abundance: NA

CDR3aa: ASSPNRVSYEQY
v_gene: TRBV13
d_gene: NA
abundance: NA

CDR3aa: ASSIPLRHGDGYT
v_gene: TRBV19
d_gene: NA
abundance: NA

CDR3aa: ASQSGPVSGNTIY
v_gene: TRBV3-1/TRBV3-2
d_gene: NA
abundance: NA

CDR3aa: ASNTGGRSGANVLT
v_gene: TRBV3-1/TRBV3-2
d_gene: TRBD2
abundance: NA

CDR3aa: ASSDNRRNYEQY
v_gene: TRBV2
d_gene: NA
abundance: NA

CDR3aa: ASSFRYWTLC
v_gene: TRBV11-3
d_gene: NA
abundance: NA

CDR3aa: SASSGRFNQPQH
v_gene: TRBV20-1
d_gene: NA
abundance: NA